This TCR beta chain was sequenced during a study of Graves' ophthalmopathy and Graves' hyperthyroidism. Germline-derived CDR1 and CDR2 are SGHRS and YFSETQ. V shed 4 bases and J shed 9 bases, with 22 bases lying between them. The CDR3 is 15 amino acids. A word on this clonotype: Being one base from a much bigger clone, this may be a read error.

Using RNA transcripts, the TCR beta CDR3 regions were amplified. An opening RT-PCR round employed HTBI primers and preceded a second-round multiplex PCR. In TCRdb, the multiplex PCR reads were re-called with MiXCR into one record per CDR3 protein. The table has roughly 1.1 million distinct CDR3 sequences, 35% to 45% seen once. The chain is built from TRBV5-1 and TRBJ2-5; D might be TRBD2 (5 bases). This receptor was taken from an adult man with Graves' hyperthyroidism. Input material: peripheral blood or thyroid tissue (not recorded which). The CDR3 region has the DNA TGCGCCAGCAGCCTGGTATCCAGACATCTGGAGGCCCAGTACTTC. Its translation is CASSLVSRHLEAQYF.